This is a list of T cell receptor beta chains from one sample in a study of blood T cell repertoires in COVID-19. Only in-frame clones appear in the TCRdb table, and some are missing; sequencing was by immunoSEQ multiplex PCR. The repertoire consists of 150,000 to 200,000 clones, with approximately 82% occurring once and the leading ten covering 22%. The sequenced material came from peripheral blood. The source is a woman over 75 with acute or convalescent COVID-19. Each CDR3 is given with its conserved first and last residue. The D gene is left open where the match is weak. Expanded clones get a size class; other rows say once, few or many, or leave the size out.

TRBV12-2	NA	NA	TRBJ2-7	TGTGCAAGTCGCTTAGGCGGACAGGGACACTACGAGCAGTACTTC	CASRLGGQGHYEQYF
TRBV30	few	NA	TRBJ1-3	TGTGCCTGGAGTGGACAGTCGAACACCATATATTTT	CAWSGQSNTIYF
TRBV18	NA	TRBD2	TRBJ2-7	TGTGCCAGCTCACCACCTTCTAGCGGGACCGACGAGCAGTACTTC	CASSPPSSGTDEQYF
TRBV19	few	NA	TRBJ2-7	TGTGCCAGTAGTCCACTACCTGGATCCTACGAGCAGTACTTC	CASSPLPGSYEQYF
TRBV25-1	NA	NA	TRBJ2-5	TGTGCCAGCAGTCTACTGGAGACCCAGTACTTC	CASSLLETQYF
TRBV7-9	NA	TRBD1	TRBJ2-1	TGTGCCAGCAGCCTACGGACCGAGACAGGGAGCAGTATCTTC	CASSLRTETGSSIF
TRBV4-1	NA	TRBD1	TRBJ1-1	TGCGCCAGCAGCCGAACAGGGGGCACTGAAGCTTTCTTT	CASSRTGGTEAFF
TRBV5-8	NA	NA	TRBJ2-6	TGTGCCAGCAGCTTACAGGGCTCTGGGGCCAACGTCCTGACTTTC	CASSLQGSGANVLTF
TRBV28	NA	NA	TRBJ1-1	TGTGCCAGCAGTTTAACCAGTGAAGCTTTCTTT	CASSLTSEAFF
TRBV7-2	NA	NA	TRBJ2-7	TGTGCCAGCAGCTACCAGGAGGCGTACGAGCAGTACTTC	CASSYQEAYEQYF
TRBV6-6	NA	NA	TRBJ1-5	TGTGCCAGCAGCCGAACCAGGGGTAGCAATCAGCCCCAGCATTTT	CASSRTRGSNQPQHF
TRBV27	NA	TRBD2	TRBJ2-5	TGTGCCAGCAGTTCCGGACTAGCGGGAGGGCCGCGGGAGACCCAGTACTTC	CASSSGLAGGPRETQYF
TRBV5-6	few	NA	TRBJ1-1	TGTGCCAGCAGGCGGCGGGGGGACACTGAAGCTTTCTTT	CASRRRGDTEAFF
TRBV7-7	NA	NA	TRBJ2-1	TGTGCCAGCAGCTTAGCGCGAGGTAGCAATGAGCAGTTCTTC	CASSLARGSNEQFF
TRBV24-1	NA	NA	TRBJ2-3	TGTGCCACCAGTGATTTTCTCGGTACGCAGTATTTT	CATSDFLGTQYF